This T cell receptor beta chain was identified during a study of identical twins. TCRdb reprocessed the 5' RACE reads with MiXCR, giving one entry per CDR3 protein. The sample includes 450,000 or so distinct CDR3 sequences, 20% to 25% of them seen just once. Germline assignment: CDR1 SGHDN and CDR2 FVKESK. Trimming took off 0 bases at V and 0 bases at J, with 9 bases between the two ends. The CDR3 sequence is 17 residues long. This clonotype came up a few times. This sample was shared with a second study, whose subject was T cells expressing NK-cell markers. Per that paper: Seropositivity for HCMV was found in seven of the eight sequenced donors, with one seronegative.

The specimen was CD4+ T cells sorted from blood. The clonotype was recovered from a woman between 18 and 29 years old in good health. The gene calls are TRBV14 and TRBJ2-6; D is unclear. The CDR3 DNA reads TGTGCCAGCAGCCAAGAATTTGTGAGCTCTGGGGCCAACGTCCTGACTTTC. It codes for CASSQEFVSSGANVLTF.